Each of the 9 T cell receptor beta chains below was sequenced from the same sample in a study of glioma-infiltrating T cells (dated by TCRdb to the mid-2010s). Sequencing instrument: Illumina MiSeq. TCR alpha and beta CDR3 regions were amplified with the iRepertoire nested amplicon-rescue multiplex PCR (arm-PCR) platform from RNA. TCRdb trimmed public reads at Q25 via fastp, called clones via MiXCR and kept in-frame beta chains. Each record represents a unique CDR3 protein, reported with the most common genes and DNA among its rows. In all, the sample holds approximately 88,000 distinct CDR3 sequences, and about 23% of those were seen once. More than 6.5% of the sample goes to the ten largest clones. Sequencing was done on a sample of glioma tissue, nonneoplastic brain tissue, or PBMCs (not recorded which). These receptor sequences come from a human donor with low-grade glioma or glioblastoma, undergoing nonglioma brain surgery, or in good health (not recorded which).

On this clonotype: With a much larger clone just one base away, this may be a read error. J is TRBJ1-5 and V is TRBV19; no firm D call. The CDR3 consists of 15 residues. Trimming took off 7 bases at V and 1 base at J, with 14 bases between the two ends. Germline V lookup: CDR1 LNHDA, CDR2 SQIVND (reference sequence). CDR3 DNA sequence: TGTGCCAGTAACGCCAACGGTGGGAGCAATCAGCCCCAGCATTTT. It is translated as CASNANGGSNQPQHF.

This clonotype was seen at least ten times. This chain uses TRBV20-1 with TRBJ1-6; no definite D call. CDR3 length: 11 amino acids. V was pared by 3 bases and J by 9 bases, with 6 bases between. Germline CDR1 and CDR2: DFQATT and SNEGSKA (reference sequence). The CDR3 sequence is CSARKGSPLHF. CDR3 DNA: TGCAGTGCTAGGAAGGGTTCACCCCTCCACTTT.

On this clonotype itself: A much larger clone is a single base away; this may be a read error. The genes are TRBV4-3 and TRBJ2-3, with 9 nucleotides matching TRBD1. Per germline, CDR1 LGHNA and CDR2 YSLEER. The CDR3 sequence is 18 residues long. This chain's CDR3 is CASSQDSGTGHLTDMQYF. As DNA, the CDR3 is TGCGCCAGCAGCCAAGATTCGGGGACAGGGCACCTCACAGATATGCAGTATTTT.

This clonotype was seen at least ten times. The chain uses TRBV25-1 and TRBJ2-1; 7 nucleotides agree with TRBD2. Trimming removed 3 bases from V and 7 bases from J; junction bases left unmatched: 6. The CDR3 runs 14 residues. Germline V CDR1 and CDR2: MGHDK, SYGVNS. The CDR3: CASSEDWEGNEQFF. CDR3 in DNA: TGTGCCAGCAGTGAGGACTGGGAGGGGAATGAGCAGTTCTTC.

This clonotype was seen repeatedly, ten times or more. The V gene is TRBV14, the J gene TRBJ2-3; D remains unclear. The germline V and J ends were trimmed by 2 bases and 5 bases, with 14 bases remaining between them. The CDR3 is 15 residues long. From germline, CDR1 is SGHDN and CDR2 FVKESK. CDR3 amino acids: CASSQYNAWGDTQYF. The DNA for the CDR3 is TGTGCCAGCAGCCAATACAATGCCTGGGGAGATACGCAGTATTTT.

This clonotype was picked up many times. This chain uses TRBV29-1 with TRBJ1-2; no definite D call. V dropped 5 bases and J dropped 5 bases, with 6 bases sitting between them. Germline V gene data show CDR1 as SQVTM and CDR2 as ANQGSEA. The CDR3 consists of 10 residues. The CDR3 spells CSVRTYGYTF. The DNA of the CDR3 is TGCAGCGTTCGAACATATGGCTACACCTTC.

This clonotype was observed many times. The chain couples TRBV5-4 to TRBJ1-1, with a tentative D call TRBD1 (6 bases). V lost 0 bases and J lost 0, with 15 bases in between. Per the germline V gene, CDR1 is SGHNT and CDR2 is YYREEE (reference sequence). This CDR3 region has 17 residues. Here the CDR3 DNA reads TGTGCCAGCAGCTTGGTACAGGGTCGCGGCTTGAACACTGAAGCTTTCTTT. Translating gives CASSLVQGRGLNTEAFF.

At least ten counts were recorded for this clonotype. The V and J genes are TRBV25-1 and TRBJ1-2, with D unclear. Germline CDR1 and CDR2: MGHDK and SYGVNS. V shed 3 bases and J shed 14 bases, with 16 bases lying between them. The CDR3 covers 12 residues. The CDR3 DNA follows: TGTGCCAGCAGTGACAGTGGGGTTAGGAGGACCTTC. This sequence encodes CASSDSGVRRTF.

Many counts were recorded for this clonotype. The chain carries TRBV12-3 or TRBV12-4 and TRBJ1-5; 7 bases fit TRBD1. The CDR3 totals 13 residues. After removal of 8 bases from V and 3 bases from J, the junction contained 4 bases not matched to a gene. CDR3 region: CASAGQSNQPQHF. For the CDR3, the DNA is TGTGCCAGCGCGGGACAGTCCAATCAGCCCCAGCATTTT.